A single sample is the source of the 25 T cell receptor beta chains below, sequenced in a study of a mutant IDH1 vaccine in newly diagnosed glioma. Clones were read by immunoSEQ multiplex PCR, and TCRdb kept only the in-frame ones, dropping some. The top ten clones hold approximately 10% of a sample with about 32,000 clones, around 80% of them seen once. Which antigens these TCRs recognize remains unknown. The time point here: week 35, safety follow-up. The vaccine gave 300 ug of a 20-mer mutant IDH1 peptide subcutaneously per dose. Here the sequenced sample was PBMCs, taken from a glioma patient whose treatment included an IDH1 peptide vaccine. These receptors all come from a middle-aged woman with glioma.

This clone was seen a handful of times. This sequence joins TRBV6-5 and TRBJ1-1; no firm D call. The CDR3 length is 14 residues. V was pared by 2 bases and J by 3 bases, with 10 bases between. Germline-derived CDR1 and CDR2 are MNHEY and SVGAGI. The CDR3, as DNA: TGTGCCAGCAGTTACACCAGCGAAGACACTGAAGCTTTCTTT. Residues: CASSYTSEDTEAFF.

The chain uses TRBV9 and TRBJ1-2; no clear D gene. V lost 0 bases and J lost 4, with 28 bases in between. Looked up from germline, CDR1 is SGDLS and CDR2 is YYNGEE. CDR3 length: 20 amino acids. The CDR3 sequence is CASSVGEAGRWTPSRYGYTF. DNA of the CDR3: TGTGCCAGCAGCGTAGGAGAGGCGGGCAGGTGGACCCCTTCCCGCTATGGCTACACCTTC.

The V and J genes are TRBV25-1 and TRBJ2-7, with 9 bases fitting TRBD2. The CDR3 runs 14 residues. Losses at the gene ends were 6 bases for V and 4 bases for J; bases not matched to a gene: 7. CDR1 is MGHDK and CDR2 is SYGVNS in the germline V gene. This CDR3 is CASRAGGPSYEQYF. The DNA for the CDR3 is TGTGCCAGCAGAGCGGGGGGCCCCTCATACGAGCAGTACTTC.

Here the CDR3 reads CSSLGTGSEKLFF. CDR3 DNA sequence: TGCAGTTCTCTAGGGACAGGGAGTGAAAAACTGTTTTTT. The V and J genes are TRBV29-1 and TRBJ1-4; 9 nucleotides match TRBD1. This CDR3 contains 13 residues. Germline V gives CDR1 SQVTM, CDR2 ANQGSEA.

The chain uses TRBV10-3 and TRBJ2-7; D is undetermined. The CDR3 is made up of 12 amino acids. Germline lookup yields CDR1 ENHRY and CDR2 SYGVKD. The ends were cut back, 5 bases at V and 2 bases at J, with 7 bases in the middle. In DNA, the CDR3 is TGTGCCATCAGTCATGACCCCTACGAGCAGTACTTC. It translates to CAISHDPYEQYF.

The V and J genes are TRBV4-1 and TRBJ2-3, with 10 bases identical to TRBD2. Germline V gene sequence: CDR1 MGHRA, CDR2 YSYEKL. The CDR3 is made up of 15 amino acids. V was clipped by 2 bases and J by 4 bases; unmatched bases: 3. CDR3: CASSQSGGAADTQYF. The DNA of the CDR3 is TGCGCCAGCAGCCAAAGCGGGGGGGCCGCAGATACGCAGTATTTT.

The table lists this clone with a count of one. The genes are TRBV25-1 and TRBJ1-4; 8 bases fit TRBD1. Unmatched junction bases numbered 14, after V lost 3 bases and J lost 8 bases. Looked up from germline, CDR1 is MGHDK and CDR2 is SYGVNS. This CDR3 has 17 amino acids. The CDR3 spells CASSDPALTGAREKLFF. In DNA, the CDR3 is TGTGCCAGCAGTGACCCGGCCCTGACAGGGGCCCGCGAAAAACTGTTTTTT.

The chain has TRBV7-2 and TRBJ1-2; maybe TRBD1 (5 bases). Trimming stripped 2 bases from V and 4 bases from J, with 17 bases between. CDR1 is SGHTA, CDR2 FQGNSA, per germline. The CDR3 consists of 16 residues. For the CDR3, the DNA is TGTGCCAGCAGCTTAAGGTTAGCAGGGACCCTCTATGGCTACACCTTC. This translates into CASSLRLAGTLYGYTF.

There are a few counts of this clone. The chain uses TRBV5-1 and TRBJ1-1; D uncertain. The CDR3 is 13 amino acids. Germline loops: CDR1 SGHRS, CDR2 YFSETQ. Trimming stripped 2 bases from V and 4 bases from J, with 9 bases between. In DNA form, the CDR3 reads TGCGCCAGCAGCTTTGGACTCGGCACTGAAGCTTTCTTT. Residues: CASSFGLGTEAFF.

This sequence joins TRBV18 and TRBJ2-7, with a possible D match to TRBD1 (5 bases). V lost 2 bases, J lost 4 bases, and 21 bases lay in between. Germline loops: CDR1 KGHSH, CDR2 LQKENI. CDR3 length: 17 amino acids. The CDR3 loop reads CASSPGREVSTGYEQYF. CDR3 DNA sequence: TGTGCCAGCTCACCAGGCAGGGAAGTCTCCACCGGTTACGAGCAGTACTTC.

V and J are TRBV10-3 and TRBJ2-3, with TRBD2 matching over 9 bases. The junction had 9 bases not matched to a gene; V was cut back by 5 bases and J by 6 bases. The germline V gene has CDR1 ENHRY and CDR2 SYGVKD. This CDR3 is built from 15 residues. The chain's CDR3 is CAISLQAGGQDTQYF. The CDR3 DNA follows: TGTGCCATCAGTCTGCAAGCGGGGGGACAGGATACGCAGTATTTT.

This clone occurred a few times. The J gene is TRBJ1-4, the V gene TRBV25-1, with D possibly TRBD1 on 6 matching bases. Per germline, CDR1 MGHDK and CDR2 SYGVNS. Trimming left V 5 bases short and J 3 bases short, with 13 bases between. The CDR3 sequence is 15 residues long. The CDR3 reads CASSPGQRANEKLFF. The CDR3 nucleotides read TGTGCCAGCAGTCCAGGACAGAGGGCTAATGAAAAACTGTTTTTT. Full variable domain (rest looked up from reference TRBV25-1 and TRBJ1-4): EADIYQTPRYLVIGTGKKITLECSQTMGHDKMYWYQQDPGMELHLIHYSYGVNSTEKGDLSSESTVSRIRTEHFPLTLESARPSHTSQYLCASSPGQRANEKLFFGSGTQLSVL.

The rearrangement joins TRBV2 to TRBJ2-3; unclear D gene. Germline values: CDR1 SNHLY, CDR2 FYNNEI. The CDR3 spans 14 residues. The V end lost 3 bases, the J end lost 1 base, and 8 bases lay between the germline ends. CDR3 in amino acids: CASSDSRRTDTQYF. CDR3 in DNA: TGTGCCAGCAGTGACTCGCGGCGCACAGATACGCAGTATTTT.

The chain has TRBV30 and TRBJ1-1; D not resolved. The germline gives CDR1 GTSNPN, CDR2 SVGIG (reference sequence). The CDR3 spans 16 residues. Between the trimmed V and J ends, which lost 4 bases and 1 base, there was a span of 19 bases. The CDR3, as DNA: TGTGCCTGGACCAACATTAGACCAAATTCGAACACTGAAGCTTTCTTT. Translated: CAWTNIRPNSNTEAFF.

This chain connects TRBV7-6 to TRBJ1-1; TRBD1 might be the D (5 bases). The CDR3 has 12 amino acids. In germline, CDR1 is SGHVS, CDR2 FNYEAQ. Trimming pared 5 bases from V and 7 bases from J, leaving 11 bases between. CDR3 residues: CASSPWGSEAFF. The DNA for the CDR3 is TGTGCCAGCAGCCCCTGGGGCAGTGAAGCTTTCTTT.

The chain combines TRBV9 with TRBJ2-3; D is possibly TRBD1 or TRBD2 (5 bases each). From germline, CDR1 is SGDLS and CDR2 YYNGEE. The CDR3 extends over 15 amino acids. With 0 bases removed from V and 4 bases from J, the gap between germline ends came to 12 bases. The CDR3: CASSVGRGGPDTQYF. The CDR3 nucleotides are TGTGCCAGCAGCGTAGGACGGGGCGGGCCAGATACGCAGTATTTT.

The CDR3 spells CASRMGQGVHYGYTF. CDR3 DNA sequence: TGTGCCAGCAGGATGGGACAGGGGGTCCATTATGGCTACACCTTC. V gene TRBV6-5 combines with J gene TRBJ1-2; TRBD1 agrees at 11 bases. The CDR3 consists of 15 residues. J gave up 5 bases and V 6 bases, and 8 bases lay outside the gene matches. Germline V gene sequence: CDR1 MNHEY, CDR2 SVGAGI.

This clone was counted between two and nine times. This chain connects TRBV10-3 to TRBJ2-2, with 9 bases identical to TRBD2. Germline loops: CDR1 ENHRY, CDR2 SYGVKD. This CDR3 comprises 15 residues. After removal of 6 bases from V and 1 base from J, the junction contained 3 bases not matched to a gene. The CDR3 region has the DNA TGTGCCATCAGGGATAGCGGGGGGAACACCGGGGAGCTGTTTTTT. It is translated as CAIRDSGGNTGELFF.

This clone was seen more than once but under ten times. V is TRBV21-1 and J is TRBJ1-5. TRBV21-1 has pseudogene status. CDR3 size: 14 residues. The CDR3 is CASSPSGPEQPQHF. The CDR3 coding sequence is TGTGCCAGCAGCCCCTCCGGGCCCGAGCAGCCCCAGCATTTT.

The chain recombines TRBV25-1 with TRBJ1-2; possibly TRBD1 for D (5 bases). From germline, CDR1 is MGHDK and CDR2 SYGVNS. Trimming took 0 bases from V and 4 from J, leaving 9 bases between them. The CDR3 totals 14 residues. Here the CDR3 DNA reads TGTGCCAGCAGTGAATACGAGGGGTTCTATGGCTACACCTTC. Residues: CASSEYEGFYGYTF.

V gene TRBV11-2 combines with J gene TRBJ1-4; no clear D gene. V lost 2 bases and J 8 bases, leaving 9 bases between the germline ends. The germline V gene has CDR1 SGHAT and CDR2 FQNNGV. The CDR3 extends over 13 amino acids. The CDR3 reads CASSLSPQEKLFF. As DNA, the CDR3 is TGTGCCAGCAGCTTATCTCCCCAGGAAAAACTGTTTTTT. The full variable domain, its missing parts supplied by reference TRBV11-2 and TRBJ1-4, is EAGVAQSPRYKIIEKRQSVAFWCNPISGHATLYWYQQILGQGPKLLIQFQNNGVVDDSQLPKDRFSAERLKGVDSTLKIQPAKLEDSAVYLCASSLSPQEKLFFGSGTQLSVL.

This clone was picked up a small number of times. J is TRBJ1-4 and V is TRBV10-3; the match to TRBD1 covers 8 bases. Looked up from germline, CDR1 is ENHRY and CDR2 is SYGVKD. V was clipped by 6 bases and J by 6 bases; unmatched bases: 9. The CDR3 length is 15 residues. CDR3 loop: CAISDRGSGDEKLFF. The CDR3 DNA is TGTGCCATCAGCGACAGGGGTAGCGGAGATGAAAAACTGTTTTTT.

This clone was counted a single time. The chain couples TRBV21-1 to TRBJ2-2; the table assigns TRBD2, which was not confirmed against the DNA. TRBV21-1 corresponds to a pseudogene. This CDR3 is built from 16 residues. This CDR3 reads CASSNYSGLYTGELFF. The CDR3 DNA reads as TGTGCCAGCAGCAATTATTCGGGACTATACACCGGGGAGCTGTTTTTT.

Only a few counts were recorded for this clone. The chain links TRBV30 to TRBJ1-5, with D unclear. CDR1 GTSNPN and CDR2 SVGIG come from the germline V gene (reference sequence). The V end lost 8 bases, the J end lost 4 bases, and 18 bases lay between the germline ends. The CDR3 sequence is 14 residues long. CDR3 residues: CAGRRAGGNQPQHF. The DNA for the CDR3 is TGTGCCGGAAGGAGGGCAGGCGGTAATCAGCCCCAGCATTTT.

V usage is TRBV20-1 and J usage is TRBJ1-2, with D maybe TRBD1 (6 bases). V shed 1 base and J shed 12 bases, with 12 bases lying between them. CDR1 is DFQATT, CDR2 SNEGSKA, per germline (reference sequence). This CDR3 spans 11 amino acids. DNA of the CDR3: TGCAGTGCTAGAGGACAGGATTGGAACACCTTC. It translates to CSARGQDWNTF.